This TCR beta chain was retrieved from a study of technical replicates of blood from four donors. The data were produced by immunoSEQ multiplex PCR, yet TCRdb's version contains in-frame clones alone and is incomplete. Among tens of thousands of clones, around 87% were seen once, and the ten largest hold approximately 4.4%. The CDR3 extends over 14 amino acids. Germline V gives CDR1 SNHLY, CDR2 FYNNEI. Trimming at V came to 6 bases and at J to 8 bases, leaving 12 bases not matched to a gene. This TCR was sampled from a human donor in good health. Some clones in this sample may be carry-over from other donors' samples. Sequenced material: PBMCs. V usage is TRBV2 and J usage is TRBJ1-2; the match to TRBD1 covers 7 bases. The DNA for the CDR3 is TGTGCCAGCAGGCCGGGACAGACAACGGGCGGCTACACCTTC. It yields the protein CASRPGQTTGGYTF.